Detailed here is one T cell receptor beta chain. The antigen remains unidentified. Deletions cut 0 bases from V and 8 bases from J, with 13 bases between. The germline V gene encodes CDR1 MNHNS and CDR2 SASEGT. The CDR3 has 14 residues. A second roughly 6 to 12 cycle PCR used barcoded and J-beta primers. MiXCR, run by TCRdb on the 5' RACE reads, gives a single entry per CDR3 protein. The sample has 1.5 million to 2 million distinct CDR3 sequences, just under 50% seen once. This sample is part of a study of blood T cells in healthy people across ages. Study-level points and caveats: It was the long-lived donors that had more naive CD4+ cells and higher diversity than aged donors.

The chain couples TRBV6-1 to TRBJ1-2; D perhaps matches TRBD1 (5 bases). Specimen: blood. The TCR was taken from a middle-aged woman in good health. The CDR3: CASSEAARVKGYTF. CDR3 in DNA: TGTGCCAGCAGTGAAGCGGCCAGGGTAAAAGGCTACACCTTC.